This T cell receptor (beta chain) came from a study of beta chain features in type 1 diabetes. General study points: Type 1 diabetes patients had TCRB CDR3s that were shorter (moderately but significantly so) in all four CD4+ subsets.

Cells sorted by CD45RO/CCR7/CD25/CD127/CD95/CD27 comprised CD4+ naive, central memory, regulatory and stem cell-like memory cells. Expressed TCRB transcripts were sequenced because the isolated RNA had all been reverse transcribed beforehand. Sequencing of naive, central memory and regulatory T cell samples gave an average of roughly 3.5 million reads. Assay: immunoSEQ multiplex PCR; the TCRdb copy retains only in-frame clones and omits some. The sample has 150,000 to 180,000 clones; 10% are singletons. Germline V gene sequence: CDR1 LNHDA, CDR2 SQIVND (reference sequence). This CDR3 has 16 residues. V lost 7 bases and J lost 4; bases outside the gene matches: 9. This clone was counted between two and nine times. Its target is not known.

This rearrangement joins TRBV19 to TRBJ2-1, with 11 nucleotides matching TRBD1. The sequencing input was central memory CD4+ T cells from blood. This clonotype was obtained from a young man with type 1 diabetes. CDR3 region: CASTQRDRGAYNEQFF. The CDR3 DNA reads as TGTGCCAGTACCCAGAGGGACAGGGGGGCATACAATGAGCAGTTCTTC.